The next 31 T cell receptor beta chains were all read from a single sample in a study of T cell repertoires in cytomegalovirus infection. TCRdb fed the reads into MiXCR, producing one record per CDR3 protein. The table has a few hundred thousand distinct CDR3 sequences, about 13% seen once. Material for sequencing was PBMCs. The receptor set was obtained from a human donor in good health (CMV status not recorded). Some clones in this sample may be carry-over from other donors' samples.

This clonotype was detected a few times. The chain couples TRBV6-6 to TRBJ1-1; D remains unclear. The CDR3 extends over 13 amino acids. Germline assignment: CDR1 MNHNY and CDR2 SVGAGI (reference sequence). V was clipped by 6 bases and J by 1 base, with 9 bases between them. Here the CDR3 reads CASRGRWNTEAFF. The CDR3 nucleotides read TGTGCCAGCAGGGGCAGGTGGAACACTGAAGCTTTCTTT.

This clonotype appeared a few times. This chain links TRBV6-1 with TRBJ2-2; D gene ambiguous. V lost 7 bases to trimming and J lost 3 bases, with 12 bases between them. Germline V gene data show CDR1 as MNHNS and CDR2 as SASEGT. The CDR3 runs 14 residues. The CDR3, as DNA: TGTGCCAGCATGCCGTCCACGCACACCGGGGAGCTGTTTTTT. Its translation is CASMPSTHTGELFF.

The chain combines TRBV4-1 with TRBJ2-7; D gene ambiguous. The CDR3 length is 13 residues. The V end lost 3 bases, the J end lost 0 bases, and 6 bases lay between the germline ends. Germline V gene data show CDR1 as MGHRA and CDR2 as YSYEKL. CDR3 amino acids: CASSHIGSYEQYF. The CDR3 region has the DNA TGCGCCAGCAGCCACATTGGCTCCTACGAGCAGTACTTC.

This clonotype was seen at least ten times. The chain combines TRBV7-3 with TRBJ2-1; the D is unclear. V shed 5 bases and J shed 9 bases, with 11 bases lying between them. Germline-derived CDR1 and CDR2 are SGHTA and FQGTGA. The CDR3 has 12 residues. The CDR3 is CASSRMPGEQFF. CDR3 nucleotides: TGTGCCAGCAGCCGGATGCCTGGTGAGCAGTTCTTC.

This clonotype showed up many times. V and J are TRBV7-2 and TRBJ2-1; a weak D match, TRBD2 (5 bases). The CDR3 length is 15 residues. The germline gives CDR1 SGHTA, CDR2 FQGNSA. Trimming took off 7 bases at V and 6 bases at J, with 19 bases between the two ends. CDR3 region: CASTTTATYSNEQFF. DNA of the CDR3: TGTGCCAGCACGACTACCGCGACTTATTCCAATGAGCAGTTCTTC.

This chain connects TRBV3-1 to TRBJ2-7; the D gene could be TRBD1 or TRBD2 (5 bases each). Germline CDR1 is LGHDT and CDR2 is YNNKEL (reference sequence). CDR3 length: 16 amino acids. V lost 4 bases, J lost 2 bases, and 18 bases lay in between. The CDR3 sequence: CASSLLAGGPPYEQYF. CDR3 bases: TGTGCCAGCAGCCTCCTCGCTGGGGGACCTCCCTACGAGCAGTACTTC.

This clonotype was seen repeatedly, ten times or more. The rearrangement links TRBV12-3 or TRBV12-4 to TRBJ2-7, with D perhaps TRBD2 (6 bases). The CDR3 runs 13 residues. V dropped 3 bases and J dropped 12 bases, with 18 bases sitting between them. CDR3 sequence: CASSLGQGRLWYF. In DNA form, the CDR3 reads TGTGCCAGCAGTTTGGGTCAAGGGAGGTTGTGGTACTTC.

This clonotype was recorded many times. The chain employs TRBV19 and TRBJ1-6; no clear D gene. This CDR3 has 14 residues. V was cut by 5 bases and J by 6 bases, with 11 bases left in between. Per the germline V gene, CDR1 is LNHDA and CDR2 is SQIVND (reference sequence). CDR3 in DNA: TGTGCCAGTAGTGCGGGTACGAGTAATTCACCCCTCCACTTT. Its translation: CASSAGTSNSPLHF.

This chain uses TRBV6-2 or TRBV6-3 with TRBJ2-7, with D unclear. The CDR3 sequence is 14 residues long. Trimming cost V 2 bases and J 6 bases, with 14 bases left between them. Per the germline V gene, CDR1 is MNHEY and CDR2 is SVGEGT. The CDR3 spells CASSYPRVVVEQYF. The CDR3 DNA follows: TGTGCCAGCAGTTACCCGCGTGTAGTGGTCGAGCAGTACTTC.

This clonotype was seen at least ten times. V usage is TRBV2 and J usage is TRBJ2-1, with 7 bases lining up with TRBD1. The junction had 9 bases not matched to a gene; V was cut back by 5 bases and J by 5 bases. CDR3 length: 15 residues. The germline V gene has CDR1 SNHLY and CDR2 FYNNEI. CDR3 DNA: TGTGCCAGCAGTTCCGACAGGGTGCCGCACAATGAGCAGTTCTTC. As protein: CASSSDRVPHNEQFF.

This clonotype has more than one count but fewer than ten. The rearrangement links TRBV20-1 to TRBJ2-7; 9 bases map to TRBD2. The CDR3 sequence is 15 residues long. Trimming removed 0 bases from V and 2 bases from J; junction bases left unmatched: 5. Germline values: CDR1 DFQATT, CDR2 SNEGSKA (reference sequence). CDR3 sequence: CSARDMLAGTYEQYF. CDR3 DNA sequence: TGCAGTGCTAGAGATATGCTAGCGGGAACCTACGAGCAGTACTTC.

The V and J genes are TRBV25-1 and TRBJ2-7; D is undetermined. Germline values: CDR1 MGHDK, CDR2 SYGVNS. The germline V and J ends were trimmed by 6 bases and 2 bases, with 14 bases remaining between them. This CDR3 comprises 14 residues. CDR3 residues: CASRAGIDAYEQYF. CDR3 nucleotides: TGTGCCAGCAGAGCAGGAATCGACGCCTACGAGCAGTACTTC.

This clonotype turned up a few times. CDR3 DNA sequence: TGCAGTGCGCGGACAGGGATTGGGGAAAAACTGTTTTTT. This gives the protein CSARTGIGEKLFF. V and J are TRBV20-1 and TRBJ1-4; the match to TRBD1 covers 8 bases. This CDR3 has 13 amino acids. Losses at the gene ends were 6 bases for V and 8 bases for J; bases not matched to a gene: 8. Germline V gene data show CDR1 as DFQATT and CDR2 as SNEGSKA (reference sequence).

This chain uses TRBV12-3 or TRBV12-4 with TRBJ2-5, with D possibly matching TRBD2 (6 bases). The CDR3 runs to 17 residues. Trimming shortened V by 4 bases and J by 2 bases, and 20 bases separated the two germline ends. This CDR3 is CASSSGTARGGQETQYF. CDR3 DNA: TGTGCCAGCAGTTCTGGGACTGCCCGTGGGGGGCAAGAGACCCAGTACTTC.

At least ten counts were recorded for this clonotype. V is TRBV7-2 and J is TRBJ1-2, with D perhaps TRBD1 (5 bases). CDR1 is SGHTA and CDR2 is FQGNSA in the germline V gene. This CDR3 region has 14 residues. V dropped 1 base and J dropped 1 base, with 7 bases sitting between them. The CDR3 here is CASSLGQFNYGYTF. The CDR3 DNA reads TGTGCCAGCAGCTTAGGACAGTTTAACTATGGCTACACCTTC.

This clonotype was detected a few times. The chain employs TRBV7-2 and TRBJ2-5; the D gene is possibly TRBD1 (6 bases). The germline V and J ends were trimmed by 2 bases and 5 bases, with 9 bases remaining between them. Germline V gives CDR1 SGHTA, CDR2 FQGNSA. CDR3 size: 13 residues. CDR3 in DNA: TGTGCCAGCAGCTTATATCAGGGGGAGACCCAGTACTTC. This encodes CASSLYQGETQYF.

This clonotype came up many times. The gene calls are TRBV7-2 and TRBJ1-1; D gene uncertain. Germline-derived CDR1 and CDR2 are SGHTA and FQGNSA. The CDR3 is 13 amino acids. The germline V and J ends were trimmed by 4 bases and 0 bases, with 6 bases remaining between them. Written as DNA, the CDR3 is TGTGCCAGCAGCTCGCACATGAACACTGAAGCTTTCTTT. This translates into CASSSHMNTEAFF.

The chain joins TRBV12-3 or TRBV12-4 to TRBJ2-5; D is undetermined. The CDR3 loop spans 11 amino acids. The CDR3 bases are TGTGCGGTCGTGACGCAAGAGACCCAGTACTTC. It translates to CAVVTQETQYF.

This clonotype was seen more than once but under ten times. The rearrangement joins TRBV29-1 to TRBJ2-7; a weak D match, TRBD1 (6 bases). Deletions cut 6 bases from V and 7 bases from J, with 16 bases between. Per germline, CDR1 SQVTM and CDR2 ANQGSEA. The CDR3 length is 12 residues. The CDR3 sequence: CSVSGQLGEQYF. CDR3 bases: TGCAGCGTATCCGGACAGCTTGGGGAGCAGTACTTC.

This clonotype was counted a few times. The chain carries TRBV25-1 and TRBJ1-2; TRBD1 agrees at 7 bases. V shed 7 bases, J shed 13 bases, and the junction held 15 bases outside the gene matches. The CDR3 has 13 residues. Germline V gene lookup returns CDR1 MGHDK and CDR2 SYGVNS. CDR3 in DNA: TGTGCCAGCATACGGTTCTTAGGACAGGAGGCCACCTTC. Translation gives CASIRFLGQEATF.

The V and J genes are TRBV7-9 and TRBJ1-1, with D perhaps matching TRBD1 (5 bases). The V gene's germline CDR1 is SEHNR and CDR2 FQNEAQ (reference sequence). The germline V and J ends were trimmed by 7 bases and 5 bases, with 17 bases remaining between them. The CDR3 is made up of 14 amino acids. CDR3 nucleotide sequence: TGTGCCAGCACCTTGGGGGGAACGAGGACTGAAGCTTTCTTT. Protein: CASTLGGTRTEAFF.

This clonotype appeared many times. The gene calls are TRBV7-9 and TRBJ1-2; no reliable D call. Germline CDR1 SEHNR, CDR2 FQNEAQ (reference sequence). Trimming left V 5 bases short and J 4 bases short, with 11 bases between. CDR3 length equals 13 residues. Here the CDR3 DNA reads TGTGCCAGCAGCCCCACAGTAGGCTATGGCTACACCTTC. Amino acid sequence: CASSPTVGYGYTF. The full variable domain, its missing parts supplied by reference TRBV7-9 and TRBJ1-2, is DTGVSQNPRHKITKRGQNVTFRCDPISEHNRLYWYRQTLGQGPEFLTYFQNEAQLEKSRLLSDRFSAERPKGSFSTLEIQRTEQGDSAMYLCASSPTVGYGYTFGSGTRLTVV.

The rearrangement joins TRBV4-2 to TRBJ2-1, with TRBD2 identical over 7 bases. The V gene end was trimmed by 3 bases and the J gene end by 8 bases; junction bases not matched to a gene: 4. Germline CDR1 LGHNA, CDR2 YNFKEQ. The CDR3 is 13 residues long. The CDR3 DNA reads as TGTGCCAGCAGCCAGAGACTAGCCGATGAGCAGTTCTTC. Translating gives CASSQRLADEQFF.

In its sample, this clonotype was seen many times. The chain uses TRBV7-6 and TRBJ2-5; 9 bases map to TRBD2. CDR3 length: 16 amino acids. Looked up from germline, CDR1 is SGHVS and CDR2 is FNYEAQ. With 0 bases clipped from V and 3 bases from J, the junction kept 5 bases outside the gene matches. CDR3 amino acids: CASSLAGLAPEETQYF. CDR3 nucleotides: TGTGCCAGCAGCTTAGCCGGACTAGCGCCCGAAGAGACCCAGTACTTC.

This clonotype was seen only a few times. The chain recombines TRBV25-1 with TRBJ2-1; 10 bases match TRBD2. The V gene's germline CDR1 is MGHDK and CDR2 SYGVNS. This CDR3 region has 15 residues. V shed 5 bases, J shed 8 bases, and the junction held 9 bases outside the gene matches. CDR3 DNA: TGTGCCAGCAGTCTCCTAGCGGGGGTGGGCCATGAGCAGTTCTTC. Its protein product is CASSLLAGVGHEQFF.

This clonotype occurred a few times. CDR3 in amino acids: CSARLSNTGELFF. For the CDR3, the DNA is TGCAGTGCTAGGCTTTCGAACACCGGGGAGCTGTTTTTT. The gene calls are TRBV20-1 and TRBJ2-2; D is uncertain. V dropped 3 bases and J dropped 0 bases, with 5 bases sitting between them. Germline assignment: CDR1 DFQATT and CDR2 SNEGSKA (reference sequence). The CDR3 length is 13 residues.

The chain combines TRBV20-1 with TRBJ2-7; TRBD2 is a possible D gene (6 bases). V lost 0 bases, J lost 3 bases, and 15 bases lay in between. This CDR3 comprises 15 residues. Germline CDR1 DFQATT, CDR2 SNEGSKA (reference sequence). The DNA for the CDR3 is TGCAGTGCTAGAGATCAGTTGCGGGGTATCTACGAGCAGTACTTC. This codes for CSARDQLRGIYEQYF.

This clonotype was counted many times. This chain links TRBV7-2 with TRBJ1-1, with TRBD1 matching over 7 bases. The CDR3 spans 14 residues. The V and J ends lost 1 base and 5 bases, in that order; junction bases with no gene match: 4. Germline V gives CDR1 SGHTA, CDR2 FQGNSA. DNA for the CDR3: TGTGCCAGCAGCTTAGACAGGGGAGGTACTGAAGCTTTCTTT. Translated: CASSLDRGGTEAFF.

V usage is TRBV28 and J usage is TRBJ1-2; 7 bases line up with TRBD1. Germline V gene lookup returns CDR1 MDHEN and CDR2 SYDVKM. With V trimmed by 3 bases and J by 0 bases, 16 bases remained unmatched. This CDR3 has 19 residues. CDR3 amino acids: CASSFSFTLDRVANYGYTF. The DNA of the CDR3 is TGTGCCAGCAGTTTTTCCTTCACCCTCGACAGGGTAGCTAACTATGGCTACACCTTC.

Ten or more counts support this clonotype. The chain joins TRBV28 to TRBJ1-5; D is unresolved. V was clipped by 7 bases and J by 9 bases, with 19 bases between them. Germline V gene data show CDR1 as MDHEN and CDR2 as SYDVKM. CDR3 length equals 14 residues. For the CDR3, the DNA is TGTGCCAGCATTGAGAGTACAAAGACACGGCCCCAGCATTTT. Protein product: CASIESTKTRPQHF.

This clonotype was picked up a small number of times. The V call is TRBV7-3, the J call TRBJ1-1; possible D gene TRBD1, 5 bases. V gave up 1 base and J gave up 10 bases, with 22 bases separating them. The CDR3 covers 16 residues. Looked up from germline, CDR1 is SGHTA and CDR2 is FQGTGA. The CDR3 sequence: CASSLMPAPTARGAFF. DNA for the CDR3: TGTGCCAGCAGCTTAATGCCTGCCCCGACAGCCCGGGGAGCTTTCTTT.